Each of the 8 T cell receptor beta chains below was sequenced from the same sample in a study of blood T cell repertoires in COVID-19. The repertoire was sequenced with immunoSEQ multiplex PCR; TCRdb's copy has only in-frame clones and lacks some. The sample includes 45,000 to 60,000 clones, roughly 90% of them seen just once. The sequenced sample was peripheral blood. Receptors were obtained from a man aged 60 to 69 with acute or convalescent COVID-19.

The rearrangement uses TRBV6-5 and TRBJ1-6; 7 bases align to TRBD1. There are 15 residues in the CDR3. J lost 6 bases, V lost 6 bases, and 8 bases had no gene match. The germline gives CDR1 MNHEY, CDR2 SVGAGI. The DNA for the CDR3 is TGTGCCAGCAGCTCACAGGGGATCGGTAATTCACCCCTCCACTTT. This sequence encodes CASSSQGIGNSPLHF.

The chain carries TRBV18 and TRBJ2-7, with a tentative D call TRBD2 (5 bases). This CDR3 contains 14 residues. V was pared by 2 bases and J by 4 bases, with 12 bases between. Per the germline V gene, CDR1 is KGHSH and CDR2 is LQKENI. This CDR3 is CASSPGSEVYEQYF. The CDR3 DNA reads TGTGCCAGCTCACCAGGGAGTGAGGTTTACGAGCAGTACTTC.

V usage is TRBV2 and J usage is TRBJ2-7, with 8 bases aligning to TRBD1. V shed 3 bases, J shed 7 bases, and the junction held 11 bases outside the gene matches. CDR3 length: 15 amino acids. Germline assignment: CDR1 SNHLY and CDR2 FYNNEI. In DNA, the CDR3 is TGTGCCAGCAGTGATCCGGCAGGGGGCGATCGGGAGCAGTACTTC. Protein product: CASSDPAGGDREQYF.

The chain joins TRBV14 to TRBJ1-3; 8 bases align to TRBD1. V lost 1 base to trimming and J lost 4 bases; unmatched junction nucleotides: 6. This CDR3 is 16 amino acids long. The germline CDR1 and CDR2 sequences are SGHDN and FVKESK. CDR3 in amino acids: CASSQGRTGPGNTIYF. In nucleotides, the CDR3 is TGTGCCAGCAGCCAAGGTCGGACAGGGCCCGGAAACACCATATATTTT.

The DNA for the CDR3 is TGTGCCAGCAGTTCAACCTACGAGCAGTACTTC. The encoded protein is CASSSTYEQYF. The rearrangement links TRBV6-5 to TRBJ2-7; D remains unclear. The CDR3 is 11 residues long. Germline values: CDR1 MNHEY, CDR2 SVGAGI. V was shortened by 4 bases and J by 2 bases, with 3 bases between the two germline ends.

The chain couples TRBV7-8 to TRBJ2-7, with D perhaps TRBD2 (5 bases). Trimming shortened V by 2 bases and J by 2 bases, and 10 bases separated the two germline ends. Germline loops: CDR1 SGHVS, CDR2 FQNEAQ. This CDR3 region has 14 residues. The CDR3 DNA sequence: TGTGCCAGCAGCTTACTAGCCGCGCCCTACGAGCAGTACTTC. Its translation: CASSLLAAPYEQYF.

The V gene is TRBV11-3, the J gene TRBJ2-7; 9 bases agree with TRBD2. V shed 1 base, J shed 6 bases, and the junction held 7 bases outside the gene matches. CDR1 is SGHNT and CDR2 is YENEEA in the germline V gene. There are 15 residues in the CDR3. CDR3 bases: TGTGCCAGCAGCTTAGTGTTAGCGGGAGCCCGCGAGCAGTACTTC. It codes for CASSLVLAGAREQYF.

The V gene is TRBV9, the J gene TRBJ1-1, with a tentative D call TRBD1 (6 bases). The CDR3 is 14 residues long. In germline, CDR1 is SGDLS, CDR2 YYNGEE. Trimming cost V 0 bases and J 8 bases, with 14 bases left between them. CDR3 protein: CASSVGQAITEAFF. In nucleotides, the CDR3 is TGTGCCAGCAGCGTAGGACAGGCCATCACAGAAGCTTTCTTT.